A single sample gave rise to the 10 T cell receptor beta chains below, sequenced in a study of cytotoxic CD8 clonotypes in ibrutinib-treated CLL (dated by TCRdb to the early 2020s). The sample's time point label, in plain terms: approximately 2 years on ibrutinib. The library was prepared using the immunoSEQ multiplex PCR assay. Sourced from immuneACCESS, this table was stored by TCRdb with only in-frame sequences that have V and J called. A share of the clones is absent; for the studies checked, an unresolved V gene accounts for under half, and the remainder has no known explanation. The sample table holds around 250,000 clones, of which 60% to 75% were seen once. The ten largest clones take up 15% of the sample. The input for sequencing was PBMCs, taken after 24 months of ibrutinib treatment. The receptors were gathered from a human donor with chronic lymphocytic leukemia.

J is TRBJ2-7 and V is TRBV30, with D tentatively TRBD2 (6 bases). The CDR3 has 14 residues. Trimming took off 3 bases at V and 0 bases at J, with 12 bases between the two ends. In germline, CDR1 is GTSNPN, CDR2 SVGIG (reference sequence). CDR3 DNA sequence: TGTGCCTGGAGCGGGAGAGGAAGCTCCTACGAGCAGTACTTC. It is translated as CAWSGRGSSYEQYF.

The J gene is TRBJ2-7, the V gene TRBV5-4, with 7 bases fitting TRBD2. The CDR3 spans 16 residues. Germline assignment: CDR1 SGHNT and CDR2 YYREEE (reference sequence). J lost 8 bases, V lost 4 bases, and 18 bases had no gene match. In DNA form, the CDR3 reads TGTGCCAGCAGCCCTGGGGCGACTAGCTTTGAGTACAAGCAGTACTTC. This translates into CASSPGATSFEYKQYF.

The V and J genes are TRBV5-1 and TRBJ2-2; perhaps TRBD1 as D (5 bases). Trimming took 0 bases from V and 3 from J, leaving 12 bases between them. The CDR3 extends over 16 amino acids. The germline V gene has CDR1 SGHRS and CDR2 YFSETQ. The CDR3 loop reads CASSLDGAGYTGELFF. The CDR3 DNA follows: TGCGCCAGCAGCTTGGATGGGGCAGGGTACACCGGGGAGCTGTTTTTT.

The V gene is TRBV11-1, the J gene TRBJ2-7; 8 bases line up with TRBD1. The junction had 12 bases not matched to a gene; V was cut back by 6 bases and J by 2 bases. Germline V CDR1 and CDR2: SGHAT, FQDESV (reference sequence). This CDR3 has 16 residues. As DNA, the CDR3 is TGTGCCAGCAGTATCTGGTCCGGACAGGGACCCTACGAGCAGTACTTC. Its protein is CASSIWSGQGPYEQYF.

The rearrangement links TRBV27 to TRBJ2-5; tentatively, D is TRBD2 (6 bases). V was trimmed by 3 bases and J by 5 bases, leaving 10 bases between them. The CDR3 loop spans 13 amino acids. CDR1 and CDR2 (germline): MNHEY, SMNVEV (reference sequence). CDR3 coding DNA: TGTGCCAGCAGTTTCGGTGGGGGGGAGACCCAGTACTTC. This sequence encodes CASSFGGGETQYF.

This clone has a single count. J is TRBJ2-3 and V is TRBV18, with 11 positions matching TRBD2. CDR1 and CDR2 from the germline V gene are KGHSH and LQKENI. This CDR3 has 16 amino acids. J gave up 3 bases and V 2 bases, and 4 bases lay outside the gene matches. CDR3 DNA: TGTGCCAGCTCACCAGGCGGGACTAGCGGTACAGATACGCAGTATTTT. Its translation is CASSPGGTSGTDTQYF.

The rearrangement joins TRBV30 to TRBJ2-3; TRBD2 might be the D (5 bases). Germline V gives CDR1 GTSNPN, CDR2 SVGIG (reference sequence). The CDR3 contains 15 residues. V lost 2 bases, J lost 1 base, and 13 bases lay in between. The CDR3 DNA sequence: TGTGCCTGGAGTACCACTTTGGGAGGCACAGATACGCAGTATTTT. It translates to CAWSTTLGGTDTQYF.

The rearrangement joins TRBV9 to TRBJ2-7, with D unclear. Germline V gene data show CDR1 as SGDLS and CDR2 as YYNGEE. CDR3 size: 15 residues. Trimming removed 2 bases at V and 0 bases at J, with 12 bases between. This chain's CDR3 is CASSVGSQSSYEQYF. CDR3 nucleotide sequence: TGTGCCAGCAGCGTGGGTAGCCAGAGCTCCTACGAGCAGTACTTC.

The rearrangement joins TRBV27 to TRBJ2-1; D is possibly TRBD2 (5 bases). The CDR3 consists of 14 residues. CDR1 and CDR2 from the germline V gene are MNHEY and SMNVEV (reference sequence). The V gene lost 2 bases and the J gene lost 6 bases, with 11 bases spanning the gap. The CDR3 is CASSLVREGNEQFF. Here the CDR3 DNA reads TGTGCCAGCAGTTTAGTCCGGGAAGGCAATGAGCAGTTCTTC.

The chain has TRBV28 and TRBJ1-3; tentative D call: TRBD1 (5 bases). Germline CDR1 is MDHEN and CDR2 is SYDVKM. The CDR3 is 14 residues long. V lost 7 bases and J 4 bases, leaving 14 bases between the germline ends. The CDR3 loop reads CASTARDSGNTIYF. CDR3 nucleotide sequence: TGTGCCAGCACCGCCAGGGACTCAGGAAACACCATATATTTT.